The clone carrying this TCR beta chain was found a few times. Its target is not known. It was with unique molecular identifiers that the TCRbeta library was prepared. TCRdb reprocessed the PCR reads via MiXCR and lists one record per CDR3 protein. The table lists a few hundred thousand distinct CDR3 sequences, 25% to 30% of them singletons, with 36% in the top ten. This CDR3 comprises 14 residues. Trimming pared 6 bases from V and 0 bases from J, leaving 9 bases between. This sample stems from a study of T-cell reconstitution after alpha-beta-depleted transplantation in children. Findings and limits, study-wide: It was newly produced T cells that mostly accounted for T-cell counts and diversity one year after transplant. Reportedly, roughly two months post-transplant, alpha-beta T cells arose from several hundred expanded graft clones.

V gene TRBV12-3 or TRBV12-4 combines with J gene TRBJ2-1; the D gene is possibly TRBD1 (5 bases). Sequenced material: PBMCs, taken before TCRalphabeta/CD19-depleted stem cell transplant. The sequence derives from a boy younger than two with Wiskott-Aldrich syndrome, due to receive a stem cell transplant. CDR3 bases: TGTGCCAGCAGATACAGGAGCTCCTACAATGAGCAGTTCTTC. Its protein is CASRYRSSYNEQFF.